The rows below give T cell receptor beta chains drawn from one sample of a study of cytomegalovirus exposure and HLA in healthy donors. Sequencing was performed with immunoSEQ multiplex PCR; in TCRdb, only in-frame clones are kept and a portion is missing. The sample includes some 160,000 clones, about 82% of them seen just once. The sample consisted of PBMCs. These receptors originate from a male donor in good health and CMV-seronegative. CDR3s include the opening cysteine and the closing phenylalanine or tryptophan. A D gene is named only where the DNA matches it firmly. For some rows the clone size is stated as once, few or many, or as a class when expanded; others skip it.

- TRBJ1-2 TRBV19 - CASSIFDGDYGYTF TGTGCCAGTAGTATATTTGACGGAGACTATGGCTACACCTTC
- TRBJ2-2 TRBV6-5 - CASGASSNTGELFF TGTGCCAGCGGGGCCTCTTCGAACACCGGGGAGCTGTTTTTT
- TRBJ1-5 TRBV30 TRBD1 CAWNTGDRLQHF TGTGCCTGGAACACAGGGGACCGGTTACAGCATTTT
- TRBJ2-5 TRBV5-4 TRBD2 CASSLGPSGLRETQYF TGTGCCAGCAGCTTGGGGCCTAGCGGACTAAGAGAGACCCAGTACTTC
- TRBJ2-5 TRBV7-9 - CASRGAETQYF TGTGCCAGCAGGGGGGCCGAGACCCAGTACTTC
- TRBJ2-1 TRBV13 TRBD2 CASSSRTSGSSEQFF TGTGCCAGCAGCTCCCGGACTAGCGGGAGTTCTGAGCAGTTCTTC
- TRBJ2-7 TRBV12-5 - CASGPTLKGYEQYF TGTGCTAGTGGCCCGACATTAAAGGGGTACGAGCAGTACTTC
- TRBJ2-1 TRBV9 - CASSRASGVGWNEQFF TGTGCCAGCAGCCGGGCCTCAGGGGTGGGGTGGAATGAGCAGTTCTTC
- TRBJ1-1 TRBV2 - CASSGPGTLNTEAFF TGTGCCAGCAGTGGTCCAGGTACTCTGAACACTGAAGCTTTCTTT
medium-sized TRBJ2-1 TRBV7-9 TRBD1 CASSRTGGHYNEQFF TGTGCCAGCAGCAGGACAGGGGGCCACTACAATGAGCAGTTCTTC
- TRBJ2-1 TRBV15 TRBD2 CATSTTSGGSSYNEQFF TGTGCCACCAGCACCACTAGCGGAGGGAGCTCCTACAATGAGCAGTTCTTC
- TRBJ2-4 TRBV19 TRBD1 CASSLRGLAKNIQYF TGTGCCAGTAGCCTTAGGGGGCTAGCCAAAAACATTCAGTACTTC
- TRBJ2-1 TRBV29-1 - CSVGGHEQFF TGCAGCGTTGGGGGCCATGAGCAGTTCTTC
- TRBJ2-3 TRBV13 TRBD2 CASSFGLAETPSTDTQYF TGTGCCAGCAGCTTTGGACTAGCGGAAACACCTAGCACAGATACGCAGTATTTT
- TRBJ2-7 TRBV6-5 TRBD2 CASSRSSGSGEQYF TGTGCCAGCAGTCGTTCTAGCGGGAGCGGCGAGCAGTACTTC
- TRBJ1-6 TRBV9 TRBD1 CASSATGRNSPLHF TGTGCCAGCAGCGCGACAGGGCGTAATTCACCCCTCCACTTT
- TRBJ2-5 TRBV18 TRBD1 CASSPIPGQRETQYF TGTGCCAGCTCACCAATACCGGGACAGAGAGAGACCCAGTACTTC
- TRBJ2-5 TRBV18 TRBD1 CASSPGTGGETQYF TGTGCCAGCTCCCCCGGGACAGGGGGCGAGACCCAGTACTTC